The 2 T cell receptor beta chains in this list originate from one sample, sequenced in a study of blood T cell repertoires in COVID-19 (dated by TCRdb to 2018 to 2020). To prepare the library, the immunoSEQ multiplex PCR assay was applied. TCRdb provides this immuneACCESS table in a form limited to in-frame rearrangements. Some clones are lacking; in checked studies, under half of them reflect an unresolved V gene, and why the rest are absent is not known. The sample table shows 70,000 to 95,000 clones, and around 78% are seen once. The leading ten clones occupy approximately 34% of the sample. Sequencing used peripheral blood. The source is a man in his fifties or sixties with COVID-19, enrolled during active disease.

This chain's CDR3 is CASSLTPSSLGDTQYF. The CDR3 DNA sequence: TGTGCCAGCAGCTTAACCCCCAGCTCTCTCGGGGATACGCAGTATTTT. The genes are TRBV7-3 and TRBJ2-3; D uncertain. The V and J ends lost 0 bases and 6 bases respectively, with 16 bases between them. Germline V lookup: CDR1 SGHTA, CDR2 FQGTGA. CDR3 length equals 16 residues.

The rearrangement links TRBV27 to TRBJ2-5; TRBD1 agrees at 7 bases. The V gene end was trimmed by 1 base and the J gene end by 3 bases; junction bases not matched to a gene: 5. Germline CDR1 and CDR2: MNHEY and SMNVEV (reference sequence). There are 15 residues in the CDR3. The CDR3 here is CASSLYQGVEETQYF. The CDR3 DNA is TGTGCCAGCAGTTTATACCAGGGGGTGGAAGAGACCCAGTACTTC.